This T cell receptor (beta chain) was identified in a study of T cell changes during pregnancy in multiple sclerosis. TCRdb keeps only in-frame clones here, not all; method: immunoSEQ multiplex PCR. This table holds about 70,000 clones, 90% to 95% found once. Trimming took off 3 bases at V and 7 bases at J, with 20 bases between the two ends. Per the germline V gene, CDR1 is SGHDT and CDR2 is YYEEEE. This CDR3 is built from 17 residues. This receptor was identified in a female donor with multiple sclerosis, enrolled in a pregnancy study. Specimen: peripheral blood, collected in the third trimester of pregnancy. V is TRBV5-6 and J is TRBJ1-6; maybe TRBD1 (6 bases). CDR3 in DNA: TGTGCCAGCAGCTCGCGGACAGCTATGACCACCAATTCACCCCTCCACTTT. Translating gives CASSSRTAMTTNSPLHF.